Detailed here is one T cell receptor (beta chain). As yet, its antigen is unknown. These data originate in a study of cytomegalovirus exposure and HLA in healthy donors. Turning to the study itself: Membership in the Caucasian-associated ancestry cluster was found for approximately 85% of a few hundred genotyped donors. Findings and caveats of the study: Reported performance of the classifier showed diagnosis of cytomegalovirus status with high specificity and sensitivity. Sequencing had likely introduced a cluster of highly shared sequence variants as an artifact.

Participants comprised healthy donors of bone marrow. With 4 bases clipped from V and 3 bases from J, the junction kept 9 bases outside the gene matches. This CDR3 region has 15 residues. Germline assignment: CDR1 SGHTS and CDR2 YDEGEE. PCR amplification relied on 60 Vbeta primers (plus 13 Jbeta primers). Sequencing was performed with immunoSEQ multiplex PCR; in TCRdb, only in-frame clones are kept and a portion is missing. The sample holds around 150,000 clones; roughly 80% are singletons and the top ten take 8% to 10%. This chain connects TRBV5-8 to TRBJ2-7; 8 nucleotides align to TRBD2. The clonotype originates from a man younger than 30 in good health and CMV-seropositive. What was sequenced was PBMCs. The CDR3 sequence is CASSKGLVEIYEQYF. CDR3 DNA sequence: TGTGCCAGCAGCAAGGGACTAGTCGAGATCTACGAGCAGTACTTC.